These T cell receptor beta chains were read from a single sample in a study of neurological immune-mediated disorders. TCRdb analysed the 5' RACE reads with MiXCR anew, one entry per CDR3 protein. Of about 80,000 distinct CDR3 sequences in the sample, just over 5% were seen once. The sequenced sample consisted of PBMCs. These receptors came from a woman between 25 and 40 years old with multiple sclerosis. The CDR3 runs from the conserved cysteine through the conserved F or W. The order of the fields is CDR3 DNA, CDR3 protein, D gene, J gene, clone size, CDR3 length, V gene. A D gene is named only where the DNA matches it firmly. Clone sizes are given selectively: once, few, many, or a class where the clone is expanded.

TGTGCCAGCAGCCAGGGTCGGGACACAGATACGCAGTATTTT CASSQGRDTDTQYF . TRBJ2-3 many 14 TRBV3-1
TGCAGCGCCGGAGAGCCTCCTAACTATGGCTACACCTTC CSAGEPPNYGYTF . TRBJ1-2 many 13 TRBV29-1
TGTGCCAGCAGCACTACCCCGTCGAGGGGGGGAGAAAAACTGTTTTTT CASSTTPSRGGEKLFF . TRBJ1-4 many 16 TRBV12-3/TRBV12-4
TGCGCCAGCAGGCAGGGACAGTTCACAGATACGCAGTATTTT CASRQGQFTDTQYF TRBD1 TRBJ2-3 many 14 TRBV5-1
TGTGCCAGCTCACCAAACGACAGACCTGGCTATGGCTACACCTTC CASSPNDRPGYGYTF . TRBJ1-2 many 15 TRBV18
TGCAGTGCTAGAGATCTAGGAAAATCCCCCTACAATGAGCAGTTCTTC CSARDLGKSPYNEQFF . TRBJ2-1 many 16 TRBV20-1
TGCAGTGCTAGAGTCCGAGGGGGCCCGTCAAACACCCTCCACTTT CSARVRGGPSNTLHF TRBD1 TRBJ1-6 many 15 TRBV20-1
TGCGCCAGCAGTTCCGGGGACTACAATGAGCAGTTCTTC CASSSGDYNEQFF . TRBJ2-1 many 13 TRBV5-1
TGCAGCGTTGAAGTTGGTAGCGGGTGGACCTACAATGAGCAGTTCTTC CSVEVGSGWTYNEQFF TRBD2 TRBJ2-1 many 16 TRBV29-1
TGTGCCAGCAGCTTAGACAGGGGGCGGGCTCAGCCCCAGCATTTT CASSLDRGRAQPQHF TRBD1 TRBJ1-5 many 15 TRBV7-8
TGCAGTGCTAGAGATTGGCGGGGGTTCCAAGAGACCCAGTACTTC CSARDWRGFQETQYF TRBD2 TRBJ2-5 many 15 TRBV20-1
TGCAGTGCAGAGGGACTAGCGGGGGGGCCGAAGGAGACCCAGTACTTC CSAEGLAGGPKETQYF TRBD2 TRBJ2-5 many 16 TRBV20-1
TGTGCCTGGAGGTCTCTAGCGGGGGACACAGATACGCAGTATTTT CAWRSLAGDTDTQYF TRBD2 TRBJ2-3 many 15 TRBV30
TGTGCCAGCTCACCACCGGGACAGGGCGGTAATGAAAAACTGTTTTTT CASSPPGQGGNEKLFF TRBD1 TRBJ1-4 . 16 TRBV18
TGTGCCAGCAGAGGGCCAGGGGGCCAGGAAAAACTGTTTTTT CASRGPGGQEKLFF TRBD1 TRBJ1-4 many 14 TRBV12-3/TRBV12-4
TGTGCCACCAGTGATTTAACGACAGGGAAGGCTTTCTTT CATSDLTTGKAFF TRBD1 TRBJ1-1 many 13 TRBV24-1
TGCGCCAGCAGCTTGGGTCACAAAGAGCAGTACTTC CASSLGHKEQYF . TRBJ2-7 few 12 TRBV5-1
TGTGCCAGCAGCACCGGAGGGACTAACTATGGCTACACCTTC CASSTGGTNYGYTF . TRBJ1-2 many 14 TRBV28
TGTGCCAGCCTAGCAGGGGATACGCAGTATTTT CASLAGDTQYF . TRBJ2-3 . 11 TRBV28
TGTGCCAGCAGTCTCTACAGGGCCCATAATTCACCCCTCCACTTT CASSLYRAHNSPLHF . TRBJ1-6 many 15 TRBV27
TGTGCCAGCTCACCGAGGCGCCAAGAGACCCAGTACTTC CASSPRRQETQYF . TRBJ2-5 many 13 TRBV18
TGTGCCGCCGGCGCCTGGGATACCGGGGAGCTGTTTTTT CAAGAWDTGELFF . TRBJ2-2 many 13 TRBV28
TGTGCCAGCAGTATAGCTGATAGCTCCTACGAGCAGTACTTC CASSIADSSYEQYF . TRBJ2-7 many 14 TRBV27
TGCGCCAGCAGCTTGATCGACCCCACTGAAGCTTTCTTT CASSLIDPTEAFF . TRBJ1-1 . 13 TRBV5-1
TGTGCCACCAGCGGAGGACTAGCGGGGGGGCTAGAGGAGCAGTTCTTC CATSGGLAGGLEEQFF TRBD2 TRBJ2-1 many 16 TRBV15
TGCAGTGGAGGAGACCCTACGAACACTGAAGCTTTCTTT CSGGDPTNTEAFF . TRBJ1-1 few 13 TRBV20-1
TGCGCCAGCAGCTTGGGGAGGGGTTGGGAGCAGTTCTTC CASSLGRGWEQFF . TRBJ2-1 . 13 TRBV5-1
TGCGCCAGCAGCTCCTACCTATCAGGGTCGAACACTGAAGCTTTCTTT CASSSYLSGSNTEAFF . TRBJ1-1 many 16 TRBV5-1
TGCAGTGCTTCCCCCGGGACTAGCTCCTACAATGAGCAGTTCTTC CSASPGTSSYNEQFF TRBD2 TRBJ2-1 many 15 TRBV20-1
TGCAGTGCTAGAAGGATAGAGGGGGCTGAAGCTTTCTTT CSARRIEGAEAFF . TRBJ1-1 . 13 TRBV20-1
TGCGCCAGCAGCTTGGACAGTACCCGCACCTCGAACTATGGCTACACCTTC CASSLDSTRTSNYGYTF . TRBJ1-2 few 17 TRBV5-1
TGTGCCAGCAGCCAAAGGACCACAGGGGGAGAGACCCAGTACTTC CASSQRTTGGETQYF TRBD1 TRBJ2-5 many 15 TRBV3-1
TGCGCCAGCAGCTTAGGGTCGCGGGAGACCCAGTACTTC CASSLGSRETQYF . TRBJ2-5 many 13 TRBV5-1
TGTGCCAGCAGTTTAGAGGGCGGGACGGCAGATACGCAGTATTTT CASSLEGGTADTQYF . TRBJ2-3 many 15 TRBV12-3/TRBV12-4
TGCAGTGCTAGACAGGGGTCTGGCTCTGGAAACACCATATATTTT CSARQGSGSGNTIYF . TRBJ1-3 many 15 TRBV20-1
TGCGCCAGCAGCTTGGAATTTTGGGGGGCTGGTGAAAAACTGTTTTTT CASSLEFWGAGEKLFF . TRBJ1-4 many 16 TRBV5-1
TGTGCCAGTAGCCGACAGGGGCTTAATTCACCCCTCAACTTT CASSRQGLNSPLNF TRBD1 TRBJ1-6 . 14 TRBV19
TGCAGCGTCCGTACAGGGGACTATGGCTACACCTTC CSVRTGDYGYTF TRBD1 TRBJ1-2 many 12 TRBV29-1
TGCGCCAGCAGCTTAGGTGGGGTTGGGGCCAACGTCCTGACTTTC CASSLGGVGANVLTF . TRBJ2-6 few 15 TRBV5-1
TGCAGCGTTGAAGGGCTAGCGGGGACAGGCTACAATGAGCAGTTCTTC CSVEGLAGTGYNEQFF . TRBJ2-1 many 16 TRBV29-1
TGTGCCAGCAGCCAATCAGTTGGGGGTACCTACGAGCAGTACTTC CASSQSVGGTYEQYF . TRBJ2-7 few 15 TRBV14
TGCGCCAGCAGCACGCTAGCGGGGGGGGTGGACACGCAGTATTTT CASSTLAGGVDTQYF TRBD2 TRBJ2-3 many 15 TRBV5-1
TGTGCCAGCAGTTTTTTGTTGGGCGGCACAGATACACAGTATTTT CASSFLLGGTDTQYF . TRBJ2-3 once 15 TRBV12-3/TRBV12-4
TGCGCCAGCAGCTTCGATCCCCTCGGGACCACCGGGGAGCTGTTTTTT CASSFDPLGTTGELFF . TRBJ2-2 many 16 TRBV5-1
TGTGCCAGCAGCCAAGACCCCGGGAACTCCTACGAGCAGTACTTC CASSQDPGNSYEQYF . TRBJ2-7 many 15 TRBV3-1
TGCAGTGCTAGAGGTGTATGGACTAGCGGGAGCTACAATGAGCAGTTCTTC CSARGVWTSGSYNEQFF TRBD2 TRBJ2-1 . 17 TRBV20-1
TGCAGCGTTGGAGGTTACAATAAGACCCAGAATTTT CSVGGYNKTQNF . TRBJ1-5 . 12 TRBV29-1
TGTGCCAGCAGCTCCACAGGAGTTGATCAGCCCCAGCATTTT CASSSTGVDQPQHF . TRBJ1-5 many 14 TRBV5-5
TGTGCCAGCCTGCGACAGGGTTCCACAGATACGCAGTATTTT CASLRQGSTDTQYF TRBD1 TRBJ2-3 many 14 TRBV12-3/TRBV12-4
TGTGCCAGCAGCCAGACAGGGTTTGGCGAAAAACTGTTTTTT CASSQTGFGEKLFF TRBD1 TRBJ1-4 . 14 TRBV12-3/TRBV12-4